This T cell receptor (beta chain) comes out of a study of T-cell memory formation after mild COVID-19. Study outcomes and limitations: CD4/CD8 balance held among clones contracting day 15 to 85, and later expanders leaned CD4+. Whether second-wave clones peaking at day 37 were SARS-CoV-2 specific went unconfirmed.

As concerns this clonotype: Its target is unknown.

UMIs and sample barcodes were carried by the TCR alpha and TCR beta cDNA libraries that 5'RACE produced using constant-segment primers. TCRdb fed the 5' RACE reads into MiXCR, producing one record per CDR3 protein. The sample has roughly 260,000 distinct CDR3 sequences; 16% are singletons. V dropped 6 bases and J dropped 3; count of bases not matched to a gene: 4. This CDR3 spans 14 amino acids. Per the germline V gene, CDR1 is DFQATT and CDR2 is SNEGSKA (reference sequence). The TCR was taken from a man between 18 and 35 years old who had mild COVID-19 (a few samples of this study predate the infection). Cell type and time point are not known. The sequenced material came from PBMCs or a T cell subset sorted from them (not recorded which). This chain connects TRBV20-1 to TRBJ2-3; 12 bases agree with TRBD2. The CDR3 DNA reads TGCAGTGCCAGACTAGCGGGGGCAACAGATACGCAGTATTTT. This gives the protein CSARLAGATDTQYF.